A single sample is the source of the 20 T cell receptor beta chains below, sequenced in a study of cytomegalovirus exposure and HLA in healthy donors. PCR was performed using 60 Vbeta and 13 Jbeta primers. The data were produced by immunoSEQ multiplex PCR, yet TCRdb's version contains in-frame clones alone and is incomplete. Of over 150,000 clones listed, about four fifths are singletons. The sequenced sample was PBMCs. These receptors were collected from a man aged 25-45 years in good health and CMV-seropositive.

V is TRBV5-1 and J is TRBJ2-2; D is possibly TRBD2 (5 bases). The CDR3 totals 14 residues. Germline CDR1 reads SGHRS; CDR2 reads YFSETQ. Between the trimmed V and J ends, which lost 0 bases and 6 bases, there was a span of 9 bases. The CDR3 loop is CASSLGAVSGELFF. Here the CDR3 DNA reads TGCGCCAGCAGCTTGGGAGCGGTTTCCGGGGAGCTGTTTTTT.

The table lists this clone with a few counts. The chain links TRBV6-6 to TRBJ2-5; D gene ambiguous. The J call may be wrong; the DNA end is better matched by TRBJ2-7. From germline, CDR1 is MNHNY and CDR2 SVGAGI (reference sequence). The CDR3 is 12 residues long. CDR3 loop: CASSPRDYEQYF. CDR3 DNA: TGTGCCAGCAGCCCAAGGGACTACGAGCAGTACTTC.

There are a few counts of this clone. The chain joins TRBV7-9 to TRBJ1-4, with D perhaps TRBD1 (6 bases). Trimming took 4 bases from V and 8 from J, leaving 14 bases between them. CDR3 length: 14 residues. Looked up from germline, CDR1 is SEHNR and CDR2 is FQNEAQ (reference sequence). CDR3 sequence reads: CASSYRQDGEKLFF. CDR3 coding DNA: TGTGCCAGCAGCTACCGACAGGATGGAGAAAAACTGTTTTTT.

V is TRBV6-5 and J is TRBJ1-2; 7 positions match TRBD1. Germline CDR1 reads MNHEY; CDR2 reads SVGAGI. CDR3 length: 15 amino acids. Losses at the gene ends were 5 bases for V and 6 bases for J; bases not matched to a gene: 12. The CDR3 is CASSQLQQGPDGYTF. CDR3 coding DNA: TGTGCCAGCAGTCAACTCCAACAGGGGCCGGATGGCTACACCTTC.

The chain joins TRBV9 to TRBJ2-5; 10 nucleotides line up with TRBD2. The CDR3 is 14 amino acids. Germline V gene data show CDR1 as SGDLS and CDR2 as YYNGEE. Germline trimming cut 3 bases from V and 4 bases from J; bases unmatched to any gene: 3. The DNA for the CDR3 is TGTGCCAGCAGCGCAGCGGGAGGGGCAGAGACCCAGTACTTC. It yields the protein CASSAAGGAETQYF.

The chain uses TRBV27 and TRBJ2-7, with 7 bases that match TRBD1. Losses at the gene ends were 7 bases for V and 5 bases for J; bases not matched to a gene: 8. The CDR3 is 13 residues long. CDR1 is MNHEY, CDR2 SMNVEV, per germline (reference sequence). DNA of the CDR3: TGTGCCAGCAAGCGGACAGGCTTCGACGAGCAGTACTTC. It is translated as CASKRTGFDEQYF.

V and J are TRBV7-9 and TRBJ2-3, with 8 bases fitting TRBD1. The CDR3 has 15 residues. Germline CDR1 is SEHNR and CDR2 is FQNEAQ (reference sequence). V dropped 0 bases and J dropped 14; count of bases not matched to a gene: 13. The CDR3 reads CASSLAGQANPQGYF. CDR3 DNA sequence: TGTGCCAGCAGCTTAGCGGGACAGGCCAACCCCCAGGGGTATTTT. The full variable domain, completed using reference TRBV7-9 and TRBJ2-3, is DTGVSQNPRHKITKRGQNVTFRCDPISEHNRLYWYRQTLGQGPEFLTYFQNEAQLEKSRLLSDRFSAERPKGSFSTLEIQRTEQGDSAMYLCASSLAGQANPQGYFGPGTRLTVL.

To note about this clone: An end of the junction differs from the germline gene, which may be a read error. The chain carries TRBV10-3 and TRBJ1-4; D is possibly TRBD1 (5 bases). Germline CDR1 is ENHRY and CDR2 is SYGVKD. CDR3 length equals 13 residues. In DNA form, the CDR3 reads TGTGCCATCAGTGAGGGAGCTGCGACAGTGCTACATTTT. Translated: CAISEGAATVLHF.

The V and J genes are TRBV18 and TRBJ1-3; D uncertain. Germline V lookup: CDR1 KGHSH, CDR2 LQKENI. V shed 6 bases and J shed 0 bases, with 21 bases lying between them. The CDR3 totals 18 residues. The CDR3 region has the DNA TGTGCCAGCTCTCAAAACCTCCCCCGGGAAACCTCTGGAAACACCATATATTTT. Translating it yields CASSQNLPRETSGNTIYF.

Notes on this clone: The sample contains more than one DNA sequence encoding this CDR3. The J gene is TRBJ1-5, the V gene TRBV9; a possible D gene is TRBD1 (6 bases). Germline V gene sequence: CDR1 SGDLS, CDR2 YYNGEE. Deletions cut 2 bases from V and 0 bases from J, with 9 bases between. CDR3 length: 15 amino acids. The CDR3, as DNA: TGTGCCAGCAGCGTCGGACAGAGTAGCAATCAGCCCCAGCATTTT. Translation gives CASSVGQSSNQPQHF.

The rearrangement joins TRBV2 to TRBJ1-4; TRBD1 agrees at 7 bases. The CDR3 covers 14 residues. The V and J ends lost 6 bases and 8 bases, in that order; junction bases with no gene match: 9. Germline loops: CDR1 SNHLY, CDR2 FYNNEI. In DNA form, the CDR3 reads TGTGCCAGCAGGAGGACAGGCATAGGGGAAAAACTGTTTTTT. Its translation is CASRRTGIGEKLFF.

The chain combines TRBV19 with TRBJ2-7; D unresolved. V lost 3 bases, J lost 1 base, and 7 bases lay in between. Germline lookup yields CDR1 LNHDA and CDR2 SQIVND (reference sequence). CDR3 length: 13 amino acids. CDR3 protein: CASSIASSYEQYF. CDR3 nucleotides: TGTGCCAGTAGTATCGCGTCTTCCTACGAGCAGTACTTC.

The chain employs TRBV11-3 and TRBJ1-2; perhaps TRBD1 as D (6 bases). This CDR3 region has 16 residues. From germline, CDR1 is SGHNT and CDR2 YENEEA. V was cut by 0 bases and J by 8 bases, with 19 bases left in between. CDR3 DNA: TGTGCCAGCAGCTTAGATTCACACAGGGTCCTCACCGGCTACACCTTC. Translated, it gives CASSLDSHRVLTGYTF.

The V call is TRBV10-3, the J call TRBJ2-1; perhaps TRBD2 as D (7 bases). The CDR3 is 12 amino acids. Germline V gene lookup returns CDR1 ENHRY and CDR2 SYGVKD. The germline V and J ends were trimmed by 11 bases and 7 bases, with 15 bases remaining between them. DNA for the CDR3: TGTGCCGCGGGGGCGCAGGTGAATGAGCAGTTCTTC. Its protein is CAAGAQVNEQFF.

The chain joins TRBV27 to TRBJ2-1; D might be TRBD2 (5 bases). The V end lost 0 bases, the J end lost 1 base, and 13 bases lay between the germline ends. The CDR3 has 17 amino acids. Germline V gene data show CDR1 as MNHEY and CDR2 as SMNVEV (reference sequence). The CDR3: CASSLSASLRSYNEQFF. The CDR3 DNA reads TGTGCCAGCAGTTTATCGGCTAGCCTTCGATCCTACAATGAGCAGTTCTTC.

A word on this clone: Other DNA variants within this sample encode the same CDR3. V gene TRBV19 combines with J gene TRBJ2-3, with D unresolved. V dropped 9 bases and J dropped 4 bases, with 5 bases sitting between them. Germline loops: CDR1 LNHDA, CDR2 SQIVND (reference sequence). The CDR3 contains 10 residues. CDR3 nucleotides: TGTGCCAGCGAGGCAGATACGCAGTATTTT. The encoded protein is CASEADTQYF.

This clone has only a few counts. This chain links TRBV13 with TRBJ2-7; TRBD2 matches 9 bases. The J segment lost 2 bases and the V segment lost 0 bases, leaving 2 bases of the junction unmatched. Germline V CDR1 and CDR2: PRHDT, FYEKMQ (reference sequence). This CDR3 has 15 amino acids. DNA for the CDR3: TGTGCCAGCAGCTTAGGGACTAGCGGAGCCTACGAGCAGTACTTC. Translation gives CASSLGTSGAYEQYF.

There are a few counts of this clone. The chain combines TRBV5-6 with TRBJ1-4, with 8 bases lining up with TRBD1. This CDR3 region has 15 residues. Germline V gene sequence: CDR1 SGHDT, CDR2 YYEEEE. V lost 1 base, J lost 7 bases, and 6 bases stayed unmatched. CDR3 bases: TGTGCCAGCAGCTTGAGTAACAGGGGGGTTGAAAAACTGTTTTTT. It codes for CASSLSNRGVEKLFF.

This clone was seen a few times. This rearrangement joins TRBV7-9 to TRBJ1-6; tentative D call: TRBD1 (6 bases). The CDR3 has 13 amino acids. Trimming left V 3 bases short and J 7 bases short, with 7 bases between. Germline V gene sequence: CDR1 SEHNR, CDR2 FQNEAQ (reference sequence). The CDR3 region has the DNA TGTGCCAGCAGCTTTGACAGGAATTCACCCCTCCACTTT. It specifies CASSFDRNSPLHF.

The chain recombines TRBV15 with TRBJ2-1; D is perhaps TRBD2 (5 bases). Per the germline V gene, CDR1 is LNHNV and CDR2 is YYDKDF (reference sequence). The CDR3 contains 12 residues. Trimming pared 5 bases from V and 7 bases from J, leaving 9 bases between. CDR3 loop: CATSPRENEQFF. The CDR3 DNA follows: TGTGCCACCAGCCCGAGGGAGAATGAGCAGTTCTTC.